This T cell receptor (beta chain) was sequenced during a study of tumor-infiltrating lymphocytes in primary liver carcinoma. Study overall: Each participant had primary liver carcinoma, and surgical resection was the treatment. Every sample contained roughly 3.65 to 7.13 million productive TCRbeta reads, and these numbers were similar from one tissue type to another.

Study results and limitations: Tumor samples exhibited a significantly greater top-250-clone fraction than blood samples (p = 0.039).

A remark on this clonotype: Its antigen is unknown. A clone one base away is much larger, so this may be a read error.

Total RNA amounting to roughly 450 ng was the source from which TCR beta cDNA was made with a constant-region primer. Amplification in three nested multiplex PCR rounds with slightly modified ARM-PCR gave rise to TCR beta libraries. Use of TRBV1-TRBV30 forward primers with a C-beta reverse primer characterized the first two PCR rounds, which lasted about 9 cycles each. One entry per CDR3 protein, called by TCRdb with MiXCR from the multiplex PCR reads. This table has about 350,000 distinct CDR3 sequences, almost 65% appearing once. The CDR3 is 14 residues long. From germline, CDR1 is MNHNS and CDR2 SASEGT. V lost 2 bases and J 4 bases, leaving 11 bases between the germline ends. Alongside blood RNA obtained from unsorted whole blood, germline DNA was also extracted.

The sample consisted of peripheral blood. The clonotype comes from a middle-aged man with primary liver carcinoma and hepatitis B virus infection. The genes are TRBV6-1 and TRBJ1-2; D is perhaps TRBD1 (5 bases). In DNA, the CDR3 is TGTGCCAGCAGTGAACTTCCGGGACTCTATGGCTACACCTTC. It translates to CASSELPGLYGYTF.